The 16 T cell receptor beta chains below come from one sample, sequenced in a study of blood T cell repertoires in COVID-19. The protocol was immunoSEQ multiplex PCR, while the TCRdb copy is restricted to in-frame clones and leaves out a portion. The table lists about 180,000 clones, approximately 80% of them singletons. Sequencing used peripheral blood. The receptors here all came from a human donor in a cohort sampled during active COVID-19.

The genes are TRBV14 and TRBJ2-7; 10 positions agree with TRBD1. Per the germline V gene, CDR1 is SGHDN and CDR2 is FVKESK. The V and J ends lost 2 bases and 1 base, in that order; junction bases with no gene match: 8. The CDR3 consists of 17 residues. In DNA, the CDR3 is TGTGCCAGCAGCCAACGGGAGACAGGGGGCTATTCCTACGAGCAGTACTTC. Encoded protein: CASSQRETGGYSYEQYF.

The chain links TRBV6-1 to TRBJ1-4; TRBD1 matches 9 bases. The junction had 6 bases not matched to a gene; V was cut back by 3 bases and J by 10 bases. Germline CDR1 MNHNS, CDR2 SASEGT. The CDR3 spans 14 residues. The CDR3 sequence: CASSEGQGMSKLFF. CDR3 bases: TGTGCCAGCAGTGAGGGACAGGGTATGTCAAAACTGTTTTTT.

The J gene is TRBJ1-5, the V gene TRBV24-1, with 7 bases matching TRBD1. The CDR3 consists of 18 residues. Unmatched junction bases numbered 17, after V lost 6 bases and J lost 4 bases. The germline V gene has CDR1 KGHDR and CDR2 SFDVKD. CDR3 in amino acids: CATSISGRDRVLNQPQHF. The CDR3 DNA sequence: TGTGCCACCAGTATTTCAGGTCGAGACAGGGTCCTTAATCAGCCCCAGCATTTT.

The chain joins TRBV19 to TRBJ1-2; D is possibly TRBD1 (5 bases). This CDR3 is built from 13 residues. Germline CDR1 and CDR2: LNHDA and SQIVND (reference sequence). V was shortened by 7 bases and J by 4 bases, with 13 bases between the two germline ends. The CDR3 DNA is TGTGCCAGTACCCCCCGACAGATCTATGGCTACACCTTC. Translating it yields CASTPRQIYGYTF.

This clone was recorded a few times. V is TRBV6-1 and J is TRBJ2-7; 9 nucleotides align to TRBD2. The CDR3 extends over 21 amino acids. The ends lost 2 bases at V and 2 bases at J; junction bases unmatched: 22. Germline assignment: CDR1 MNHNS and CDR2 SASEGT. CDR3 sequence: CASSEIRRFKRGVLYTYEQYF. DNA of the CDR3: TGTGCCAGCAGTGAAATTCGCAGATTTAAGCGGGGGGTCCTATACACCTACGAGCAGTACTTC.

The rearrangement uses TRBV7-2 and TRBJ1-4; the match to TRBD1 covers 7 bases. This CDR3 is 15 amino acids long. Germline assignment: CDR1 SGHTA and CDR2 FQGNSA. Trimming at V came to 5 bases and at J to 2 bases, leaving 5 bases not matched to a gene. The CDR3 DNA reads TGTGCCAGCAGCGTTACAGGGGTGACTAATGAAAAACTGTTTTTT. It codes for CASSVTGVTNEKLFF.

This clone was picked up a small number of times. V is TRBV5-4 and J is TRBJ1-1; perhaps TRBD1 as D (5 bases). The CDR3 contains 15 residues. Germline V lookup: CDR1 SGHNT, CDR2 YYREEE (reference sequence). V lost 6 bases to trimming and J lost 9 bases, with 24 bases between them. DNA of the CDR3: TGTGCCAGCACCCCTCTGCGGGATGGGGGAGGGAAAGCTTTCTTT. Protein sequence: CASTPLRDGGGKAFF.

This clone was seen a single time. At one end, the junction sequence differs from germline, possibly due to a read error. The chain combines TRBV7-3 with TRBJ2-7, with 7 positions matching TRBD1. The CDR3 loop spans 13 amino acids. From germline, CDR1 is SGHTA and CDR2 FQGTGA. The CDR3 loop is CASSLNRGGEQYF. In nucleotides, the CDR3 is TGTGCCAGCAGTTTAAACAGGGGCGGCGAGCAGTACTTC.

The count of this clone is one. The chain couples TRBV5-5 to TRBJ1-4; unclear D gene. The CDR3 loop spans 15 amino acids. Germline lookup yields CDR1 SGHKS and CDR2 YYEKEE (reference sequence). The ends were cut back, 4 bases at V and 0 bases at J, with 10 bases in the middle. The CDR3 DNA sequence: TGTGCCAGCAGCCTTAACGGTGCAACTAATGAAAAACTGTTTTTT. This gives the protein CASSLNGATNEKLFF. The variable domain in full, with the rest retrieved from reference TRBV5-5 and TRBJ1-4, is DAGVTQSPTHLIKTRGQQVTLRCSPISGHKSVSWYQQVLGQGPQFIFQYYEKEERGRGNFPDRFSARQFPNYSSELNVNALLLGDSALYLCASSLNGATNEKLFFGSGTQLSVL.

The genes are TRBV4-2 and TRBJ1-1; D is perhaps TRBD1 (6 bases). This CDR3 contains 15 residues. V was cut by 0 bases and J by 6 bases, with 14 bases left in between. Germline assignment: CDR1 LGHNA and CDR2 YNFKEQ. The CDR3 reads CASSQDGQTVAEAFF. CDR3 sequence (DNA): TGTGCCAGCAGCCAAGATGGACAGACGGTTGCTGAAGCTTTCTTT.

The chain uses TRBV5-8 and TRBJ2-7, with a possible D match to TRBD1 (5 bases). This CDR3 has 15 amino acids. The V and J ends lost 2 bases and 2 bases respectively, with 14 bases between them. Germline V gives CDR1 SGHTS, CDR2 YDEGEE. The CDR3 reads CASSFRSTVAYEQYF. CDR3 in DNA: TGTGCCAGCAGCTTCCGTTCGACAGTAGCCTACGAGCAGTACTTC.

The J gene is TRBJ2-3, the V gene TRBV18; D is undetermined. From germline, CDR1 is KGHSH and CDR2 LQKENI. Trimming cost V 3 bases and J 2 bases, with 15 bases left between them. The CDR3 is made up of 16 amino acids. The CDR3 DNA reads as TGTGCCAGCTCACCTTCACGCGGCAAGGTCACAGATACGCAGTATTTT. Its protein is CASSPSRGKVTDTQYF.

J is TRBJ1-2 and V is TRBV5-6; 12 bases agree with TRBD1. Germline V CDR1 and CDR2: SGHDT, YYEEEE. This CDR3 has 14 residues. The V and J ends lost 3 bases and 7 bases, in that order; junction bases with no gene match: 4. CDR3: CASSWGQGASGYTF. In DNA form, the CDR3 reads TGTGCCAGCAGCTGGGGACAGGGGGCTTCTGGCTACACCTTC. Full variable domain (rest looked up from reference TRBV5-6 and TRBJ1-2): DAGVTQSPTHLIKTRGQQVTLRCSPKSGHDTVSWYQQALGQGPQFIFQYYEEEERQRGNFPDRFSGHQFPNYSSELNVNALLLGDSALYLCASSWGQGASGYTFGSGTRLTVV.

CDR3 protein: CASSPGQGSQPQHF. The CDR3 nucleotides are TGTGCCAGCAGCCCGGGACAGGGGAGTCAGCCCCAGCATTTT. V is TRBV6-5 and J is TRBJ1-5, with TRBD1 matching over 10 bases. The germline gives CDR1 MNHEY, CDR2 SVGAGI. V lost 6 bases to trimming and J lost 6 bases; unmatched junction nucleotides: 5. The CDR3 is 14 residues long.

This chain links TRBV6-5 with TRBJ1-1; D possibly corresponds to TRBD1 (5 bases). Trimming pared 7 bases from V and 5 bases from J, leaving 14 bases between. Looked up from germline, CDR1 is MNHEY and CDR2 is SVGAGI. There are 13 residues in the CDR3. The CDR3: CASKKAGLTEAFF. DNA of the CDR3: TGTGCCAGCAAGAAGGCAGGGTTAACTGAAGCTTTCTTT.

V and J are TRBV6-5 and TRBJ2-5; D unclear. V was trimmed by 5 bases and J by 3 bases, leaving 13 bases between them. The V gene's germline CDR1 is MNHEY and CDR2 SVGAGI. CDR3 length equals 14 residues. CDR3 sequence: CASSQLPHKETQYF. CDR3 in DNA: TGTGCCAGCAGTCAACTCCCCCATAAAGAGACCCAGTACTTC.